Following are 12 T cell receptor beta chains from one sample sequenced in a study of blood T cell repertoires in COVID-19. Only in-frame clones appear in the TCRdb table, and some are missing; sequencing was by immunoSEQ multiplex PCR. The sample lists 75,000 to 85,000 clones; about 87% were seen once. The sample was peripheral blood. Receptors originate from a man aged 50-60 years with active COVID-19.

CDR3 DNA sequence: TGTGCCAGCAGTGAGCGGGGGATCGGCAAGAATGAAAAACTGTTTTTT. Translation gives CASSERGIGKNEKLFF. This sequence joins TRBV25-1 and TRBJ1-4, with a possible D match to TRBD1 (5 bases). V gave up 3 bases and J gave up 5 bases, with 16 bases separating them. This CDR3 is 16 amino acids long. Germline CDR1 MGHDK, CDR2 SYGVNS.

CDR3 sequence: CASSLSQGWEQYF. The DNA of the CDR3 is TGTGCCAGCAGTTTATCACAGGGCTGGGAGCAGTACTTC. This chain joins TRBV27 and TRBJ2-7; the D gene is possibly TRBD1 (6 bases). Germline values: CDR1 MNHEY, CDR2 SMNVEV (reference sequence). CDR3 length equals 13 residues. Trimming left V 0 bases short and J 7 bases short, with 10 bases between.

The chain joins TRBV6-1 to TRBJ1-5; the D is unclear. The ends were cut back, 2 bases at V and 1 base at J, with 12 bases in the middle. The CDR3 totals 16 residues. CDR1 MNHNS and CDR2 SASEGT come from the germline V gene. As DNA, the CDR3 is TGTGCCAGCAGTGAAAGGCCGGCGGTAAGCAATCAGCCCCAGCATTTT. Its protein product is CASSERPAVSNQPQHF.

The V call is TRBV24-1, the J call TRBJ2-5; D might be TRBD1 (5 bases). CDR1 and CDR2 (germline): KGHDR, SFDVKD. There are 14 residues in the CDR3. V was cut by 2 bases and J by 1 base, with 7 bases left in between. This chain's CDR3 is CATSDWGGQETQYF. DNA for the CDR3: TGTGCCACCAGTGATTGGGGCGGCCAAGAGACCCAGTACTTC.

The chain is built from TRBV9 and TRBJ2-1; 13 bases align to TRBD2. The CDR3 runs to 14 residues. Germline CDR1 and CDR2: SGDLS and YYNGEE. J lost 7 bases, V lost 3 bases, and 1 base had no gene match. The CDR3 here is CASSGTSGGNEQFF. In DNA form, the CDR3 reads TGTGCCAGCAGCGGGACTAGCGGGGGAAATGAGCAGTTCTTC. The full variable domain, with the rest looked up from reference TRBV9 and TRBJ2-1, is DSGVTQTPKHLITATGQRVTLRCSPRSGDLSVYWYQQSLDQGLQFLIQYYNGEERAKGNILERFSAQQFPDLHSELNLSSLELGDSALYFCASSGTSGGNEQFFGPGTRLTVL.

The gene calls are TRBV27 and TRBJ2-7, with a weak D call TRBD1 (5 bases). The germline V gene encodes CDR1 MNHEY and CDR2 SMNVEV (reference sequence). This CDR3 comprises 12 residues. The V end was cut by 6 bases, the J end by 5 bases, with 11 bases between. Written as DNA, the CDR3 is TGTGCCAGCAGCGCGACAGAGGACGAGCAGTACTTC. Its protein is CASSATEDEQYF.

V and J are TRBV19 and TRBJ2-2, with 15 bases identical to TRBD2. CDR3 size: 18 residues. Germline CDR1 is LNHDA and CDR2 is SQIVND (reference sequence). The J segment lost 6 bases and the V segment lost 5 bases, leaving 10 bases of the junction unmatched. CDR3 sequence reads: CASSPGTSGGNTAGELFF. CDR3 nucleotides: TGTGCCAGTAGTCCCGGGACTAGCGGGGGGAATACCGCCGGGGAGCTGTTTTTT. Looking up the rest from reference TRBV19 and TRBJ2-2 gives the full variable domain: DGGITQSPKYLFRKEGQNVTLSCEQNLNHDAMYWYRQDPGQGLRLIYYSQIVNDFQKGDIAEGYSVSREKKESFPLTVTSAQKNPTAFYLCASSPGTSGGNTAGELFFGEGSRLTVL.

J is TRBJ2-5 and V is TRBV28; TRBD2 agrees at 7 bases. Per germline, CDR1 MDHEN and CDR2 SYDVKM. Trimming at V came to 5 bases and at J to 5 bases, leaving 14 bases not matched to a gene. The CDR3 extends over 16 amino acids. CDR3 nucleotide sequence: TGTGCCAGCAGTGAAACACCGGGACTAAGGGCGGAGACCCAGTACTTC. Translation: CASSETPGLRAETQYF. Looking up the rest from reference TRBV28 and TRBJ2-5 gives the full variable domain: DVKVTQSSRYLVKRTGEKVFLECVQDMDHENMFWYRQDPGLGLRLIYFSYDVKMKEKGDIPEGYSVSREKKERFSLILESASTNQTSMYLCASSETPGLRAETQYFGPGTRLLVL.

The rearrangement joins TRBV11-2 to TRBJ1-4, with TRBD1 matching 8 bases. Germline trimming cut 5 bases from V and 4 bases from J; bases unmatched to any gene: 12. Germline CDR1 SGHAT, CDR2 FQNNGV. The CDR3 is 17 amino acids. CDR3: CASSPGRGRTNNEKLFF. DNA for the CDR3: TGTGCCAGCAGCCCGGGCAGGGGGCGAACCAATAATGAAAAACTGTTTTTT. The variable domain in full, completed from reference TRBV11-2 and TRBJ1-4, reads EAGVAQSPRYKIIEKRQSVAFWCNPISGHATLYWYQQILGQGPKLLIQFQNNGVVDDSQLPKDRFSAERLKGVDSTLKIQPAKLEDSAVYLCASSPGRGRTNNEKLFFGSGTQLSVL.

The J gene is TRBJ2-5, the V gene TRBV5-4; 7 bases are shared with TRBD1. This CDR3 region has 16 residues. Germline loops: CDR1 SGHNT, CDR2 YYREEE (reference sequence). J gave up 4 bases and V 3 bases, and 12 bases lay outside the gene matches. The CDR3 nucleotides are TGTGCCAGCAGCTCAAATCTGGGACAGACAGGAGAGACCCAGTACTTC. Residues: CASSSNLGQTGETQYF.

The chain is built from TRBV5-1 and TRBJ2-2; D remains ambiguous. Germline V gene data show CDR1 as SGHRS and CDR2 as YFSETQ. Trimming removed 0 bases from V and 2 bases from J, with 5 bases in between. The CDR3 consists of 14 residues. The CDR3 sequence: CASSLGGNTGELFF. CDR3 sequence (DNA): TGCGCCAGCAGCTTGGGAGGTAACACCGGGGAGCTGTTTTTT.

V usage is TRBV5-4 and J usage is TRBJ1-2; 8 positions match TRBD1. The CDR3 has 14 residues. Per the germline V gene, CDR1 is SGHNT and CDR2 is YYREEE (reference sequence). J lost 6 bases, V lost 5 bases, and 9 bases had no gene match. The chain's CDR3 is CASRAPDRGNGYTF. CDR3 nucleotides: TGTGCCAGCAGGGCTCCAGACAGGGGTAATGGCTACACCTTC.